Listed here are 22 T cell receptor beta chains from one sample, sequenced in a study of CD8 T cells in ankylosing spondylitis. The antigens these receptors bind are not known. TCRdb recomputed calls from the 5' RACE reads with MiXCR, one row per CDR3 protein. The data hold fewer than 550,000 distinct CDR3 sequences, with about 5% observed a single time. Study-level results: Within ankylosing spondylitis blood, a TCR beta motif made up of roughly eight highly homologous variants appeared to be characteristic.

Sequencing was done on a sample of blood, either unsorted or a sorted T cell fraction (not recorded which). These receptors originate from a male donor with ankylosing spondylitis.

The sample holds many counts of this clonotype. This chain joins TRBV6-6 and TRBJ2-1, with TRBD1 as a possible D gene (5 bases). The CDR3 contains 11 residues. CDR1 and CDR2 from the germline V gene are MNHNY and SVGAGI (reference sequence). V was shortened by 8 bases and J by 16 bases, with 18 bases between the two germline ends. DNA for the CDR3: TGTGCCAGCCAAGGGGTGGCCGTCAGCTTCTTC. This codes for CASQGVAVSFF.

The chain employs TRBV7-2 and TRBJ2-5, with D unclear. Germline assignment: CDR1 SGHTA and CDR2 FQGNSA. V dropped 5 bases and J dropped 1 base, with 14 bases sitting between them. The CDR3 covers 15 residues. As DNA, the CDR3 is TGTGCCAGCAGCCCCTGGGTCCCCCCCCAAGAGACCCAGTACTTC. Amino acids: CASSPWVPPQETQYF.

This clonotype appeared many times. The V gene is TRBV20-1, the J gene TRBJ2-7; TRBD1 might be the D (6 bases). Germline V gene lookup returns CDR1 DFQATT and CDR2 SNEGSKA (reference sequence). CDR3 length: 14 amino acids. Trimming took 8 bases from V and 3 from J, leaving 20 bases between them. CDR3 protein: CSPSLGARFYEQYF. The CDR3 DNA reads TGCAGTCCCTCGTTGGGGGCGAGATTCTACGAGCAGTACTTC.

This clonotype was detected many times. The chain has TRBV9 and TRBJ2-4, with D unclear. The CDR3 runs to 16 residues. Germline V gene data show CDR1 as SGDLS and CDR2 as YYNGEE. V was trimmed by 0 bases and J by 0 bases, leaving 10 bases between them. The CDR3: CASSVGRLQAKNIQYF. In DNA, the CDR3 is TGTGCCAGCAGCGTAGGTCGCTTACAAGCCAAAAACATTCAGTACTTC.

This clonotype was detected ten times or more. The chain couples TRBV7-9 to TRBJ2-2; 7 bases line up with TRBD2. The germline CDR1 and CDR2 sequences are SEHNR and FQNEAQ (reference sequence). The V gene end was trimmed by 6 bases and the J gene end by 2 bases; junction bases not matched to a gene: 9. This CDR3 contains 16 residues. Here the CDR3 DNA reads TGTGCCAGCAGTTATCCAGAGCGGGGCAACACCGGGGAGCTGTTTTTT. The encoded protein is CASSYPERGNTGELFF.

This clonotype has a handful of counts. V usage is TRBV14 and J usage is TRBJ2-7; the D gene is possibly TRBD1 (5 bases). The CDR3 is 15 residues long. Trimming stripped 4 bases from V and 0 bases from J, with 13 bases between. Looked up from germline, CDR1 is SGHDN and CDR2 is FVKESK. The CDR3 DNA is TGTGCCAGCAGCCCCCCGTACAGGAGCTCCTACGAGCAGTACTTC. This encodes CASSPPYRSSYEQYF.

The V gene is TRBV5-1, the J gene TRBJ2-6; weak D call: TRBD1 (6 bases). Germline V gene lookup returns CDR1 SGHRS and CDR2 YFSETQ. The CDR3 consists of 15 residues. Trimming stripped 5 bases from V and 1 base from J, with 10 bases between. The chain's CDR3 is CASRLGGSGANVLTF. As DNA, the CDR3 is TGCGCCAGCAGGTTAGGGGGATCTGGGGCCAACGTCCTGACTTTC.

This clonotype was recorded at least ten times. The rearrangement uses TRBV4-3 and TRBJ1-5; no clear D. V was pared by 1 base and J by 1 base, with 5 bases between. This CDR3 region has 14 residues. From germline, CDR1 is LGHNA and CDR2 YSLEER. CDR3 loop: CASSQGLSNQPQHF. CDR3 bases: TGCGCCAGCAGCCAAGGCCTAAGCAATCAGCCCCAGCATTTT.

The sample holds many counts of this clonotype. V usage is TRBV10-3 and J usage is TRBJ2-7; TRBD1 matches at 8 bases. The CDR3 length is 13 residues. Germline V CDR1 and CDR2: ENHRY, SYGVKD. V shed 10 bases, J shed 2 bases, and the junction held 7 bases outside the gene matches. The CDR3 DNA reads as TGTGCCAGCGCGACAGGGGCGACCTACGAGCAGTACTTC. Amino acids: CASATGATYEQYF.

This clonotype was observed a few times. V is TRBV20-1 and J is TRBJ2-5; weak D call: TRBD1 (6 bases). V shed 5 bases and J shed 3 bases, with 16 bases lying between them. The CDR3 length is 14 residues. Germline-derived CDR1 and CDR2 are DFQATT and SNEGSKA (reference sequence). Here the CDR3 DNA reads TGCAGTGCTCGCCCAAGGGACACAGAAGAGACCCAGTACTTC. Its translation is CSARPRDTEETQYF.

Many counts were recorded for this clonotype. J is TRBJ1-1 and V is TRBV29-1; D is possibly TRBD1 (5 bases). Germline V gives CDR1 SQVTM, CDR2 ANQGSEA. The CDR3 has 13 residues. Between the trimmed V and J ends, which lost 6 bases and 4 bases, there was a span of 15 bases. The CDR3 DNA reads TGCAGCGTAGCACCGGGGGGGGGCACTGAAGCTTTCTTT. Amino acid sequence: CSVAPGGGTEAFF.

The rearrangement links TRBV4-3 to TRBJ2-1, with D possibly matching TRBD1 (5 bases). This CDR3 is 14 amino acids long. The germline gives CDR1 LGHNA, CDR2 YSLEER. The V gene lost 0 bases and the J gene lost 9 bases, with 12 bases spanning the gap. Written as DNA, the CDR3 is TGCGCCAGCAGCCAAGATCAGGGTTGGGGTGAGCAGTTCTTC. Translating it yields CASSQDQGWGEQFF.

This clonotype has ten or more counts. The CDR3 DNA follows: TGTGCCAGCACCCTAGGGGTTGCCACTGAAGCTTTCTTT. Protein product: CASTLGVATEAFF. The V call is TRBV12-3 or TRBV12-4, the J call TRBJ1-1, with a weak D call TRBD1 (5 bases). Trimming shortened V by 7 bases and J by 4 bases, and 13 bases separated the two germline ends. This CDR3 has 13 residues.

Ten or more counts support this clonotype. This chain connects TRBV20-1 to TRBJ2-5, with D perhaps matching TRBD2 (7 bases). The CDR3 runs to 14 residues. The ends were cut back, 4 bases at V and 5 bases at J, with 17 bases in the middle. Germline V lookup: CDR1 DFQATT, CDR2 SNEGSKA (reference sequence). The CDR3 sequence: CSANLQGRDETQYF. The CDR3 bases are TGCAGTGCTAACCTCCAGGGGAGGGATGAGACCCAGTACTTC.

This clonotype was seen many times. This chain uses TRBV4-1 with TRBJ2-7; 12 bases line up with TRBD2. The trim removed 4 bases at V and 1 base at J, leaving 5 bases unmatched. This CDR3 is built from 16 residues. Per the germline V gene, CDR1 is MGHRA and CDR2 is YSYEKL. The CDR3 is CASSRKLAGGSYEQYF. CDR3 sequence (DNA): TGCGCCAGCAGCCGGAAACTAGCGGGGGGATCCTACGAGCAGTACTTC.

In its sample, this clonotype was seen many times. The V call is TRBV7-8, the J call TRBJ1-2, with 8 bases lining up with TRBD1. The CDR3 has 17 amino acids. Germline CDR1 SGHVS, CDR2 FQNEAQ. J gave up 1 base and V 5 bases, and 12 bases lay outside the gene matches. CDR3 loop: CASSRRAGGHLNYGYTF. In DNA, the CDR3 is TGTGCCAGCAGCCGTCGGGCAGGGGGCCATCTTAACTATGGCTACACCTTC. The whole variable domain, filled in from reference TRBV7-8 and TRBJ1-2, reads GAGVSQSPRYKVAKRGQDVALRCDPISGHVSLFWYQQALGQGPEFLTYFQNEAQLDKSGLPSDRFFAERPEGSVSTLKIQRTQQEDSAVYLCASSRRAGGHLNYGYTFGSGTRLTVV.

This clonotype was seen ten or more times. In nucleotides, the CDR3 is TGTGCCATCAGTGGAGTGTGGGGGTCCCAAGAGACCCAGTACTTC. Translating it yields CAISGVWGSQETQYF. The rearrangement links TRBV10-3 to TRBJ2-5; tentatively, D is TRBD1 or TRBD2 (5 bases each). Germline V gene sequence: CDR1 ENHRY, CDR2 SYGVKD. This CDR3 spans 15 amino acids. Trimming removed 4 bases at V and 1 base at J, with 13 bases between.

The table lists this clonotype with many counts. The chain uses TRBV20-1 and TRBJ2-7; D is perhaps TRBD2 (6 bases). Germline CDR1 DFQATT, CDR2 SNEGSKA (reference sequence). V lost 2 bases to trimming and J lost 2 bases, with 22 bases between them. The CDR3 has 17 residues. The CDR3 region is CSARLLGMSGWTYEQYF. In nucleotides, the CDR3 is TGCAGTGCTAGACTCCTGGGGATGAGCGGGTGGACCTACGAGCAGTACTTC.

This clonotype appeared many times. The chain uses TRBV6-1 and TRBJ2-2; 10 bases fit TRBD2. Germline loops: CDR1 MNHNS, CDR2 SASEGT. There are 15 residues in the CDR3. Unmatched junction bases numbered 6, after V lost 7 bases and J lost 4 bases. The CDR3 loop is CASTLAGGSTGELFF. CDR3 DNA sequence: TGTGCCAGCACCTTAGCGGGGGGTTCCACCGGGGAGCTGTTTTTT.

Ten or more counts support this clonotype. CDR3 residues: CASSYSKGTPNTEAFF. The CDR3 DNA reads TGTGCCAGCAGTTACTCGAAGGGGACACCGAACACTGAAGCTTTCTTT. The V gene is TRBV6-2 or TRBV6-3, the J gene TRBJ1-1; TRBD1 is a possible D gene (6 bases). V was cut by 0 bases and J by 1 base, with 12 bases left in between. The length of the CDR3 is 16 residues. Per the germline V gene, CDR1 is MNHEY and CDR2 is SVGEGT.

This clonotype has at least ten counts. The V call is TRBV6-2 or TRBV6-3, the J call TRBJ1-1; D is possibly TRBD1 (6 bases). This CDR3 region has 15 residues. Germline values: CDR1 MNHEY, CDR2 SVGEGT. Trimming removed 5 bases from V and 1 base from J, with 14 bases in between. The DNA of the CDR3 is TGTGCCAGCAGTACCTGGACAGCCGGGAACACTGAAGCTTTCTTT. Protein: CASSTWTAGNTEAFF.

Ten or more counts support this clonotype. Written as DNA, the CDR3 is TGTGCCAGCAGCGGGACGATAGCCAAAAACATTCAGTACTTC. Translated: CASSGTIAKNIQYF. The chain employs TRBV7-9 and TRBJ2-4; D could derive from TRBD1 or TRBD2 (5 bases each). CDR1 is SEHNR and CDR2 is FQNEAQ in the germline V gene (reference sequence). This CDR3 comprises 14 residues. V was trimmed by 5 bases and J by 0 bases, leaving 8 bases between them.